This entry concerns a single TCR beta chain. Its antigen is still unknown. With 0 bases removed from V and 1 base from J, the gap between germline ends came to 13 bases. CDR1 is MNHNS, CDR2 SASEGT, per germline. This CDR3 is 17 amino acids long. Regarding treatment: approximately 10-day PBMC culture with coronavirus spike peptide pools or control peptides (ViraFEST assay). The record originates from a study of vaccination and CD4 T cells after COVID-19. Across the whole study: In culture, cells were exposed to overlapping spike peptides from SARS-CoV-2, HCoV-NL63, HCoV-OC43 and HCoV-229E. Each of the control cultures got a CEFX pool, an HIV-1 Nef pool, or no peptide. Study-wide points: SARS-CoV-2-reactive clonotype medians increased from about 20 to 38, not significantly. Convalescent patients had a median around 90% of post-vaccine SARS-CoV-2-reactive clones that were detected only after vaccination, not before it.

With the Oncomine TCR Beta short-read assay, DNA from cultured CD4+ T cells was sequenced. TCRdb redid the calling of the PCR reads with MiXCR, one entry per CDR3 protein. This sample has about 26,000 distinct CDR3 sequences; about 50% occur once, and the top ten carry 28%. The receptor was isolated from a human donor who received a COVID-19 vaccine. The rearrangement joins TRBV6-1 to TRBJ1-3, with D uncertain. Source: CD4+ T cells from blood, cultured in vitro, taken before SARS-CoV-2 vaccination. The CDR3 loop reads CASSEAKTVSSGNTIYF. The DNA of the CDR3 is TGTGCCAGCAGTGAAGCTAAGACGGTAAGTTCTGGAAACACCATATATTTT.